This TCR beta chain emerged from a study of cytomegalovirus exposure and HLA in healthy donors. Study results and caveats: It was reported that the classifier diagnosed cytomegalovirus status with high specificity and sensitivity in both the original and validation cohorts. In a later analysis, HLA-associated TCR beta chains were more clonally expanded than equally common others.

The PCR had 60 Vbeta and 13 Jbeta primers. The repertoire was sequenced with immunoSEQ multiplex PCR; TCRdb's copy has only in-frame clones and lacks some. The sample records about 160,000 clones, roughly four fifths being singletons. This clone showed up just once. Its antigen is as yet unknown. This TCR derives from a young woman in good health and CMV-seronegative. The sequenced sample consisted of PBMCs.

The CDR3 bases are TGCGCCAGCAGCTTTAGCATCCCGCCCAGGGGCGAGCAGTACTTC. Residues: CASSFSIPPRGEQYF. The V gene is TRBV5-1, the J gene TRBJ2-5, with TRBD1 as a possible D gene (6 bases). The DNA end favors TRBJ2-7, so the J call may be wrong. Germline V gene sequence: CDR1 SGHRS, CDR2 YFSETQ. The CDR3 runs to 15 residues.